This T cell receptor beta chain was observed in a study of STAT5B mutations in CD4+ large granular lymphocyte leukemia. Overall study findings and caveats: Compared with healthy controls (2/35), patient top clones favored TRBV06 (8/27).

This clone was recorded a few times. What it recognizes is unknown. The survey-level immunoSEQ assay was used. Assay used: immunoSEQ multiplex PCR; TCRdb lists only in-frame clones, some missing. The sample lists fewer than 35,000 clones; about 71% were seen once. Trimming took off 1 base at V and 7 bases at J, with 4 bases between the two ends. The CDR3 spans 11 residues. Germline CDR1 is LNHDA and CDR2 is SQIVND (reference sequence). Control samples were healthy donors' buffy coats. The receptor's source is a human donor in good health. Sequencing used CD4+ T cells from blood buffy coats. The chain has TRBV19 and TRBJ1-2, with no clear D. CDR3 nucleotides: TGTGCCAGTAGTATAGCGGGTGGCTACACCTTC. It codes for CASSIAGGYTF.